One and the same sample provided the 18 T cell receptor beta chains below, sequenced in a study of blood T cells in healthy people across ages (dated by TCRdb to 2013 to 2016). The method was 5' RACE. Data came from an Illumina HiSeq 2500. A second PCR of roughly 7 to 11 cycles was performed with a sample-barcoded 5' primer and a J-beta primer mix. TCRdb cleaned the public reads at Q25 with fastp, built clones with MiXCR and kept in-frame beta chains. CDR3 protein sequences are deduplicated, and each keeps its most common genes and DNA. A total of about 540,000 distinct CDR3 sequences appear in this sample, around 24% of them only once. Approximately 10% of the sample rests with the top ten. The same sample was also used in a study of T cells of mothers and their children.

The source material was blood. These receptor sequences come from a boy aged 10-17 years in good health.

The V call is TRBV29-1, the J call TRBJ2-2; D is ambiguous. V lost 6 bases, J lost 2 bases, and 19 bases lay in between. This CDR3 has 16 residues. The V gene's germline CDR1 is SQVTM and CDR2 ANQGSEA. Here the CDR3 DNA reads TGCAGCGTGACTCCTAGTGAGGCTATTAACACCGGGGAGCTGTTTTTT. Translated, it gives CSVTPSEAINTGELFF.

This clonotype showed up just a few times. Germline and junction disagree at one end, which may indicate a read error. The rearrangement joins TRBV20-1 to TRBJ2-7; a possible D gene is TRBD2 (6 bases). This CDR3 has 14 residues. The germline CDR1 and CDR2 sequences are DFQATT and SNEGSKA (reference sequence). The CDR3 loop is CSAHGEADRYKQYF. The DNA for the CDR3 is TGCAGTGCCCATGGGGAGGCCGATCGCTACAAGCAGTACTTC.

There are a few counts of this clonotype. This sequence joins TRBV28 and TRBJ2-7; maybe TRBD2 (6 bases). CDR3 length equals 15 residues. Germline lookup yields CDR1 MDHEN and CDR2 SYDVKM. V lost 5 bases and J 0 bases, leaving 14 bases between the germline ends. CDR3 DNA sequence: TGTGCCAGCAGTCCCTCGGGACTCCACTCCTACGAGCAGTACTTC. Translating it yields CASSPSGLHSYEQYF.

The chain couples TRBV4-3 to TRBJ2-1; TRBD2 matches at 10 bases. The DNA end favors TRBJ2-5, so the J call may be wrong. The CDR3 runs to 17 residues. Germline values: CDR1 LGHNA, CDR2 YSLEER. CDR3 in amino acids: CASSQDPSGGVQETQYF. The DNA for the CDR3 is TGCGCCAGCAGCCAAGACCCCAGCGGGGGGGTTCAAGAGACCCAGTACTTC.

This clonotype has more than one count but fewer than ten. The chain combines TRBV5-1 with TRBJ2-5; 14 bases map to TRBD2. CDR3 length: 20 amino acids. The V and J ends lost 0 bases and 3 bases, in that order; junction bases with no gene match: 13. Germline V gene lookup returns CDR1 SGHRS and CDR2 YFSETQ. CDR3 DNA: TGCGCCAGCAGCTTGGAATATGTCCGGACTAGCGGGAGGAGGGAAGAGACCCAGTACTTC. As protein: CASSLEYVRTSGRREETQYF.

This clonotype was counted a few times. The rearrangement links TRBV4-1 to TRBJ1-4; a weak D match, TRBD1 (5 bases). Looked up from germline, CDR1 is MGHRA and CDR2 is YSYEKL. Trimming cost V 1 base and J 4 bases, with 16 bases left between them. The CDR3 runs 17 residues. The CDR3 reads CASSQGVVRGGNEKLFF. CDR3 nucleotides: TGCGCCAGCAGCCAAGGGGTAGTAAGGGGCGGTAATGAAAAACTGTTTTTT.

This sequence joins TRBV6-2 or TRBV6-3 and TRBJ1-1; 9 bases align to TRBD1. The CDR3 extends over 17 amino acids. V lost 0 bases, J lost 3 bases, and 8 bases stayed unmatched. CDR1 MNHEY and CDR2 SVGEGT come from the germline V gene. The CDR3 region is CASSYSKRTGADTEAFF. Written as DNA, the CDR3 is TGTGCCAGCAGTTACTCGAAGAGGACAGGGGCAGACACTGAAGCTTTCTTT.

This clonotype has ten or more counts. This rearrangement joins TRBV4-2 to TRBJ2-6, with D unclear. V shed 5 bases and J shed 2 bases, with 13 bases lying between them. The CDR3 loop spans 16 amino acids. Germline CDR1 is LGHNA and CDR2 is YNFKEQ. Written as DNA, the CDR3 is TGTGCCAGCAGCGAGGTCGGAACGACTGGGGCCAACGTCCTGACTTTC. Protein: CASSEVGTTGANVLTF.

The chain recombines TRBV2 with TRBJ2-4; D possibly corresponds to TRBD1 (6 bases). Germline CDR1 and CDR2: SNHLY and FYNNEI. CDR3 length equals 18 residues. V dropped 9 bases and J dropped 3 bases, with 27 bases sitting between them. The CDR3 bases are TGTGCCAGTAGCCAGGGGACCTACTCCGCAGAGGGCAAAAACATTCAGTACTTC. Translating it yields CASSQGTYSAEGKNIQYF.

In its sample, this clonotype was seen a few times. The chain recombines TRBV28 with TRBJ2-5; 12 bases line up with TRBD2. The CDR3 runs 16 residues. J gave up 5 bases and V 5 bases, and 9 bases lay outside the gene matches. Germline CDR1 is MDHEN and CDR2 is SYDVKM. CDR3: CASSPLRLAGDETQYF. The CDR3 nucleotides read TGTGCCAGCAGTCCCCTCCGACTAGCGGGAGACGAGACCCAGTACTTC.

This clonotype was observed a few times. The chain recombines TRBV2 with TRBJ1-6, with D possibly TRBD1 on 5 matching bases. V was clipped by 5 bases and J by 6 bases, with 14 bases between them. This CDR3 spans 15 amino acids. The germline gives CDR1 SNHLY, CDR2 FYNNEI. CDR3 DNA sequence: TGTGCCAGCAGTAGTTCTAGGGACTTTAATTCACCCCTCCACTTT. Protein product: CASSSSRDFNSPLHF.

The chain recombines TRBV4-1 with TRBJ2-5; D might be TRBD2 (6 bases). From germline, CDR1 is MGHRA and CDR2 YSYEKL. The CDR3 totals 16 residues. V was trimmed by 2 bases and J by 3 bases, leaving 16 bases between them. The CDR3 spells CASSQTGAHLKETQYF. The CDR3 coding sequence is TGCGCCAGCAGCCAAACGGGAGCCCACCTTAAAGAGACCCAGTACTTC.

The V gene is TRBV12-3 or TRBV12-4, the J gene TRBJ2-7; D is possibly TRBD2 (5 bases). CDR3 length: 17 amino acids. V was shortened by 5 bases and J by 1 base, with 21 bases between the two germline ends. This chain's CDR3 is CASSLVNPAGASYEQYF. DNA for the CDR3: TGTGCCAGCAGTCTTGTTAATCCTGCGGGTGCTTCCTACGAGCAGTACTTC.

This sequence joins TRBV7-9 and TRBJ1-4; 10 bases agree with TRBD1. Losses at the gene ends were 5 bases for V and 14 bases for J; bases not matched to a gene: 14. The CDR3 is 15 residues long. Germline V gene lookup returns CDR1 SEHNR and CDR2 FQNEAQ (reference sequence). The CDR3 loop reads CASSEGTGANRDLFF. The CDR3 DNA sequence: TGTGCCAGCAGCGAAGGGACAGGGGCCAACAGGGACCTGTTTTTT.

The genes are TRBV7-9 and TRBJ2-3; D not resolved. Germline V gene sequence: CDR1 SEHNR, CDR2 FQNEAQ (reference sequence). Trimming cost V 5 bases and J 6 bases, with 15 bases left between them. The CDR3 loop spans 14 amino acids. The CDR3 region has the DNA TGTGCCAGCAGCCCCCCCCTGGGTGATGATACGCAGTATTTT. Protein product: CASSPPLGDDTQYF. The complete variable domain, with remaining parts taken from reference TRBV7-9 and TRBJ2-3, reads DTGVSQNPRHKITKRGQNVTFRCDPISEHNRLYWYRQTLGQGPEFLTYFQNEAQLEKSRLLSDRFSAERPKGSFSTLEIQRTEQGDSAMYLCASSPPLGDDTQYFGPGTRLTVL.

This clonotype was counted only a few times. The gene calls are TRBV20-1 and TRBJ2-3, with 7 bases matching TRBD2. CDR1 and CDR2 from the germline V gene are DFQATT and SNEGSKA (reference sequence). V lost 3 bases to trimming and J lost 0 bases; unmatched junction nucleotides: 6. This CDR3 region has 15 residues. The CDR3 sequence: CSARASSGSTDTQYF. CDR3 nucleotide sequence: TGCAGTGCTAGGGCCTCTAGCGGAAGCACAGATACGCAGTATTTT.

This clonotype was recorded a few times. The chain has TRBV9 and TRBJ2-7; the D gene is possibly TRBD1 (6 bases). The CDR3 extends over 12 amino acids. Trimming took 3 bases from V and 3 from J, leaving 7 bases between them. Germline loops: CDR1 SGDLS, CDR2 YYNGEE. The CDR3 sequence is CASSGRGYEQYF. The CDR3 nucleotides are TGTGCCAGCAGCGGCAGGGGCTACGAGCAGTACTTC.

This clonotype was picked up a small number of times. This chain joins TRBV20-1 and TRBJ1-3, with D tentatively TRBD1 (5 bases). The germline CDR1 and CDR2 sequences are DFQATT and SNEGSKA (reference sequence). The CDR3 loop spans 14 amino acids. V was clipped by 0 bases and J by 0 bases, with 6 bases between them. This CDR3 reads CSARDTGSGNTIYF. The CDR3 coding sequence is TGCAGTGCTAGAGACACAGGCTCTGGAAACACCATATATTTT.